This note documents a single T cell receptor (beta chain) sequence. The donors were healthy bone marrow donors. The germline CDR1 and CDR2 sequences are LNHDA and SQIVND (reference sequence). This CDR3 comprises 13 residues. J gave up 4 bases and V 6 bases, and 3 bases lay outside the gene matches. The PCR had 60 Vbeta and 13 Jbeta primers. Data came from immunoSEQ multiplex PCR; TCRdb stores just in-frame clones and leaves some out. Of about 150,000 clones in the sample, roughly 85% were seen once. The record originates from a study of cytomegalovirus exposure and HLA in healthy donors. The gene calls are TRBV19 and TRBJ1-2, with 9 nucleotides matching TRBD1. Sequenced sample: PBMCs. This sequence was found in a male donor in good health and CMV-seronegative. For the CDR3, the DNA is TGTGCCAGTAGCCCGGGACAGGGCTATGGCTACACCTTC. It translates to CASSPGQGYGYTF.